These 22 T cell receptor beta chains originate from one sample sequenced in a study of blood T cells in healthy people across ages (dated by TCRdb to 2013 to 2016). Library method: 5' RACE. A second roughly 7 to 11 cycle PCR used a sample-barcoded 5' primer and a J-beta primer mix. Using fastp at Q25 and MiXCR, TCRdb reprocessed the public reads and kept productive beta chains. Rows are combined by CDR3 protein, so each entry shows the most common genes and DNA. Present in this sample are 1.8 million or so distinct CDR3 sequences, 35% to 50% of which were seen just once. Jointly, the top ten make up 20% to 25% of the sample. The specimen sequenced was blood. These receptors all come from a human donor in good health.

The J gene is TRBJ1-1, the V gene TRBV11-2; the D is unclear. The germline V gene has CDR1 SGHAT and CDR2 FQNNGV. V gave up 5 bases and J gave up 6 bases, with 13 bases separating them. The CDR3 is 13 amino acids. CDR3 residues: CASSKTGRAEAFF. The CDR3 region has the DNA TGTGCCAGCAGCAAAACCGGTAGGGCTGAAGCTTTCTTT.

This clonotype was seen a handful of times. The rearrangement links TRBV25-1 to TRBJ2-7; perhaps TRBD1 as D (6 bases). CDR1 is MGHDK, CDR2 SYGVNS, per germline. The CDR3 has 14 residues. Trimming cost V 6 bases and J 2 bases, with 14 bases left between them. This CDR3 is CASRKGVVPYEQYF. CDR3 nucleotide sequence: TGTGCCAGCAGGAAGGGGGTAGTCCCCTACGAGCAGTACTTC.

This clonotype has a count of ten or more. The chain recombines TRBV7-6 with TRBJ2-5; possibly TRBD1 for D (6 bases). The germline CDR1 and CDR2 sequences are SGHVS and FNYEAQ. CDR3 length equals 14 residues. Trimming left V 2 bases short and J 2 bases short, with 9 bases between. CDR3 DNA: TGTGCCAGCAGCTTAATACAGGGACAAGAGACCCAGTACTTC. Translated, it gives CASSLIQGQETQYF.

V gene TRBV18 combines with J gene TRBJ2-1; 10 nucleotides agree with TRBD1. Germline V CDR1 and CDR2: KGHSH, LQKENI. With V trimmed by 3 bases and J by 3 bases, 5 bases remained unmatched. There are 16 residues in the CDR3. The CDR3 region is CASSPTTGGIYNEQFF. The DNA of the CDR3 is TGTGCCAGCTCACCGACGACAGGGGGCATCTACAATGAGCAGTTCTTC. The full variable domain, its missing parts supplied by reference TRBV18 and TRBJ2-1, is NAGVMQNPRHLVRRRGQEARLRCSPMKGHSHVYWYRQLPEEGLKFMVYLQKENIIDESGMPKERFSAEFPKEGPSILRIQQVVRGDSAAYFCASSPTTGGIYNEQFFGPGTRLTVL.

This rearrangement joins TRBV5-1 to TRBJ1-2; TRBD1 matches 7 bases. CDR3 length: 15 amino acids. The V and J ends lost 0 bases and 6 bases, in that order; junction bases with no gene match: 8. Germline values: CDR1 SGHRS, CDR2 YFSETQ. The CDR3 sequence is CASSLGIGGEDGYTF. As DNA, the CDR3 is TGCGCCAGCAGCTTGGGTATAGGGGGCGAGGATGGCTACACCTTC.

To note about this clonotype: A read error may account for a junction end that differs from germline. The chain has TRBV4-1 and TRBJ2-5; D uncertain. Germline CDR1 is MGHRA and CDR2 is YSYEKL. The CDR3 covers 13 residues. In nucleotides, the CDR3 is TGCGCCAGCAGCCAAGGACTCCAAGAGACCCTGTACTTC. Translation: CASSQGLQETLYF.

The chain carries TRBV27 and TRBJ1-2; possible D gene TRBD1, 5 bases. V lost 8 bases and J 6 bases, leaving 19 bases between the germline ends. The CDR3 sequence is 14 residues long. Germline CDR1 reads MNHEY; CDR2 reads SMNVEV (reference sequence). CDR3 region: CASSTASPGNGYTF. In DNA form, the CDR3 reads TGTGCCAGCTCCACAGCCTCTCCAGGGAATGGCTACACCTTC.

This sequence joins TRBV12-3 or TRBV12-4 and TRBJ2-1; D gene uncertain. Trimming left V 2 bases short and J 9 bases short, with 11 bases between. The CDR3 is made up of 13 amino acids. The CDR3 here is CASSLTAAGEQFF. For the CDR3, the DNA is TGTGCCAGCAGTTTAACGGCGGCTGGTGAGCAGTTCTTC.

The rearrangement links TRBV7-3 to TRBJ2-7; 8 bases match TRBD2. Germline V lookup: CDR1 SGHTA, CDR2 FQGTGA. The V and J ends lost 1 base and 4 bases, in that order; junction bases with no gene match: 9. The CDR3 has 16 amino acids. The CDR3 nucleotides read TGTGCCAGCAGCTTAAGCGGTACTAGCGGACAATACGAGCAGTACTTC. As protein: CASSLSGTSGQYEQYF.

This clonotype was observed a single time. The genes are TRBV7-9 and TRBJ2-3; possibly TRBD1 or TRBD2 for D (6 bases each). Trimming removed 10 bases from V and 4 bases from J, with 18 bases in between. This CDR3 region has 14 residues. CDR1 is SEHNR and CDR2 is FQNEAQ in the germline V gene (reference sequence). The CDR3 reads CAIKSWGAADTQYF. CDR3 in DNA: TGTGCCATCAAAAGCTGGGGGGCTGCAGATACGCAGTATTTT.

The gene calls are TRBV11-3 and TRBJ2-5; D gene uncertain. Germline lookup yields CDR1 SGHNT and CDR2 YENEEA. This CDR3 region has 13 residues. Trimming cost V 0 bases and J 6 bases, with 8 bases left between them. DNA of the CDR3: TGTGCCAGCAGCTTAGATCTGTTCAAGACCCAGTACTTC. This encodes CASSLDLFKTQYF. Full variable domain (outside the CDR3, taken from reference TRBV11-3 and TRBJ2-5): EAGVVQSPRYKIIEKKQPVAFWCNPISGHNTLYWYLQNLGQGPELLIRYENEEAVDDSQLPKDRFSAERLKGVDSTLKIQPAELGDSAVYLCASSLDLFKTQYFGPGTRLLVL.

The chain is built from TRBV6-1 and TRBJ1-2; TRBD1 matches 9 bases. The ends lost 7 bases at V and 6 bases at J; junction bases unmatched: 21. The CDR3 spans 18 residues. CDR1 and CDR2 (germline): MNHNS, SASEGT. Here the CDR3 reads CASTKAPGGQGGRDGYTF. In nucleotides, the CDR3 is TGTGCCAGCACCAAAGCACCCGGGGGACAGGGAGGACGAGATGGCTACACCTTC.

This chain links TRBV12-3 or TRBV12-4 with TRBJ1-4, with 7 bases fitting TRBD1. Unmatched junction bases numbered 5, after V lost 4 bases and J lost 3 bases. CDR3 length: 15 amino acids. CDR3 bases: TGTGCCAGCAGTTCGCCGGGACAGTCTAATGAAAAACTGTTTTTT. As protein: CASSSPGQSNEKLFF.

This clonotype was recorded a few times. The chain employs TRBV7-2 and TRBJ2-1, with 8 bases identical to TRBD2. V was pared by 1 base and J by 4 bases, with 6 bases of the junction left unmatched. CDR3 length: 16 residues. The germline CDR1 and CDR2 sequences are SGHTA and FQGNSA. CDR3 region: CASSLDLLAEYNEQFF. Written as DNA, the CDR3 is TGTGCCAGCAGCTTAGATTTACTAGCGGAATACAATGAGCAGTTCTTC.

This clonotype was observed once. V and J are TRBV4-3 and TRBJ1-4, with D tentatively TRBD1 (5 bases). CDR1 LGHNA and CDR2 YSLEER come from the germline V gene. This CDR3 spans 15 amino acids. V was clipped by 4 bases and J by 7 bases, with 16 bases between them. In nucleotides, the CDR3 is TGCGCCAGCAGCCCCAGACATAGGGGAAGTGAAAAACTGTTTTTT. This translates into CASSPRHRGSEKLFF.

DNA of the CDR3: TGCAGTGTAAAAGCGGGGGGGATAGATACGCAGTATTTT. Protein sequence: CSVKAGGIDTQYF. This chain uses TRBV20-1 with TRBJ2-3, with 10 bases matching TRBD2. Germline V gene data show CDR1 as DFQATT and CDR2 as SNEGSKA (reference sequence). J lost 5 bases, V lost 7 bases, and 6 bases had no gene match. This CDR3 has 13 amino acids.

In its sample, this clonotype was seen a few times. The chain has TRBV4-3 and TRBJ1-4; possibly TRBD1 for D (5 bases). There are 17 residues in the CDR3. The germline V gene has CDR1 LGHNA and CDR2 YSLEER. Trimming took off 1 base at V and 4 bases at J, with 16 bases between the two ends. Here the CDR3 DNA reads TGCGCCAGCAGCCAAGTTTATCCGCGACAGTTTAATGAAAAACTGTTTTTT. Translated: CASSQVYPRQFNEKLFF.

The gene calls are TRBV29-1 and TRBJ1-6; 7 bases are a match to TRBD1. There are 14 residues in the CDR3. From germline, CDR1 is SQVTM and CDR2 ANQGSEA. V was clipped by 6 bases and J by 7 bases; unmatched bases: 9. CDR3 sequence (DNA): TGCAGCGTCCGGTGGGACAGCCAAAATTCACCCCTCCACTTT. This translates into CSVRWDSQNSPLHF. The full variable domain, rest sourced from reference TRBV29-1 and TRBJ1-6, is SAVISQKPSRDICQRGTSLTIQCQVDSQVTMMFWYRQQPGQSLTLIATANQGSEATYESGFVIDKFPISRPNLTFSTLTVSNMSPEDSSIYLCSVRWDSQNSPLHFGNGTRLTVT.

The chain has TRBV28 and TRBJ2-5; TRBD1 matches at 7 bases. This CDR3 spans 14 amino acids. The junction had 8 bases not matched to a gene; V was cut back by 5 bases and J by 5 bases. CDR1 is MDHEN and CDR2 is SYDVKM in the germline V gene. In nucleotides, the CDR3 is TGTGCCAGCAGTGAGGGACAGTTTTATGAGACCCAGTACTTC. It codes for CASSEGQFYETQYF. Supplemented by reference TRBV28 and TRBJ2-5, the full variable domain reads DVKVTQSSRYLVKRTGEKVFLECVQDMDHENMFWYRQDPGLGLRLIYFSYDVKMKEKGDIPEGYSVSREKKERFSLILESASTNQTSMYLCASSEGQFYETQYFGPGTRLLVL.

The CDR3, as DNA: TGTGCCAGCAGCTCCAGTAGGACCGACAGTCTGAACACTGAAGCTTTCTTT. Translating it yields CASSSSRTDSLNTEAFF. The rearrangement uses TRBV7-9 and TRBJ1-1; possible D gene TRBD1, 5 bases. The CDR3 extends over 17 amino acids. Germline CDR1 is SEHNR and CDR2 is FQNEAQ (reference sequence). Between the trimmed V and J ends, which lost 4 bases and 0 bases, there was a span of 18 bases.

The chain carries TRBV20-1 and TRBJ2-1; D is possibly TRBD1 (6 bases). The V end lost 4 bases, the J end lost 4 bases, and 17 bases lay between the germline ends. The CDR3 runs to 15 residues. Germline CDR1 and CDR2: DFQATT and SNEGSKA (reference sequence). The CDR3 nucleotides read TGCAGTGCTACGGGACGTAGGGGGATTTACAATGAGCAGTTCTTC. Translating it yields CSATGRRGIYNEQFF.

This clonotype has at least ten counts. The chain couples TRBV12-3 or TRBV12-4 to TRBJ2-5; the D is unclear. The CDR3 covers 13 residues. With 4 bases removed from V and 1 base from J, the gap between germline ends came to 7 bases. The CDR3 region has the DNA TGTGCCAGCAGTTCTCCAGCCCAAGAGACCCAGTACTTC. Its protein product is CASSSPAQETQYF.